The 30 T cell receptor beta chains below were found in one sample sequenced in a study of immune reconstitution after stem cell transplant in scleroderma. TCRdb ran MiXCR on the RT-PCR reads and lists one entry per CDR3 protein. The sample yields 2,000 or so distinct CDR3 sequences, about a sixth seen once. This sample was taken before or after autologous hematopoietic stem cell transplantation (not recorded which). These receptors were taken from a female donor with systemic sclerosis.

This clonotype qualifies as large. The CDR3 DNA reads as TGTGCCATCAGTGACGAAAGGACGAGGGACAGGGGGCATAGCAATCAGCCCCAGCATTTT. Residues: CAISDERTRDRGHSNQPQHF. The rearrangement joins TRBV10-3 to TRBJ1-5; 12 bases are shared with TRBD1. The CDR3 runs to 20 residues. CDR1 is ENHRY, CDR2 SYGVKD, per germline. The junction had 12 bases not matched to a gene; V was cut back by 3 bases and J by 0 bases.

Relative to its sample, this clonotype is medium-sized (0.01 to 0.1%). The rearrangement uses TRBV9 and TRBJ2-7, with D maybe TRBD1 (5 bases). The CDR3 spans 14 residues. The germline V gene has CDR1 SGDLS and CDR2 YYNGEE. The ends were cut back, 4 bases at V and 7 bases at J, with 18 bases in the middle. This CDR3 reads CASSPVGVSWEQYF. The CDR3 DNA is TGTGCCAGCAGCCCCGTAGGGGTAAGTTGGGAGCAGTACTTC.

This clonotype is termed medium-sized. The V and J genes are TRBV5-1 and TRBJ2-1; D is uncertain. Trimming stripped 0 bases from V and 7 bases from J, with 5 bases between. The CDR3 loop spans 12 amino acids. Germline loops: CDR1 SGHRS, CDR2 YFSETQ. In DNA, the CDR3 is TGCGCCAGCAGCTTGGAATGGAATGAGCAGTTCTTC. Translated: CASSLEWNEQFF. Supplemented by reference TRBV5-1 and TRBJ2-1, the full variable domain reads KAGVTQTPRYLIKTRGQQVTLSCSPISGHRSVSWYQQTPGQGLQFLFEYFSETQRNKGNFPGRFSGRQFSNSRSEMNVSTLELGDSALYLCASSLEWNEQFFGPGTRLTVL.

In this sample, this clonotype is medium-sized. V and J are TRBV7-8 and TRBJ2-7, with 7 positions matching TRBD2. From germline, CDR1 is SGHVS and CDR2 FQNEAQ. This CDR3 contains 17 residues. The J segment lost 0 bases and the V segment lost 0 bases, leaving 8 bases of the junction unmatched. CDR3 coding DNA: TGTGCCAGCAGCTTAGCGGCTGGTGGGACTACCTCCTACGAGCAGTACTTC. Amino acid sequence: CASSLAAGGTTSYEQYF.

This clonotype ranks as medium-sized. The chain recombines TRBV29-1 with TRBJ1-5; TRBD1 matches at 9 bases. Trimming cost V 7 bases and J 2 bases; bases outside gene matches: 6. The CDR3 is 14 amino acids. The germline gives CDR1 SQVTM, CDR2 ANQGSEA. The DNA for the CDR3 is TGCAGCGCTGGGACAGGGAAGGGCAATCAGCCCCAGCATTTT. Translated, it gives CSAGTGKGNQPQHF.

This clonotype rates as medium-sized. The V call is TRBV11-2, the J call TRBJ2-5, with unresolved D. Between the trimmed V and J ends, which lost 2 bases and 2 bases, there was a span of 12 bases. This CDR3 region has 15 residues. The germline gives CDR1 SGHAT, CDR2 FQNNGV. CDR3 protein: CASSLFLRKQETQYF. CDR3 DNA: TGTGCCAGCAGCTTATTCTTGCGGAAGCAAGAGACCCAGTACTTC.

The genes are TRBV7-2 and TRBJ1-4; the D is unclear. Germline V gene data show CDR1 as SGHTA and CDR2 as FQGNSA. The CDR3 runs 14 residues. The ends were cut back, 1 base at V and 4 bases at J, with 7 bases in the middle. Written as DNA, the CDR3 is TGTGCCAGCAGCTTAGGAGCCAATAATGAAAAACTGTTTTTT. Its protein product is CASSLGANNEKLFF.

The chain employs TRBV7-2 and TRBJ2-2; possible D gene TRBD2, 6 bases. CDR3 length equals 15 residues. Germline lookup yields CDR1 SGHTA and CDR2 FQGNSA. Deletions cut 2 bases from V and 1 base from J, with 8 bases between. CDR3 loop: CASSLTAGNTGELFF. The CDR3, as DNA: TGTGCCAGCAGCTTAACAGCGGGGAACACCGGGGAGCTGTTTTTT.

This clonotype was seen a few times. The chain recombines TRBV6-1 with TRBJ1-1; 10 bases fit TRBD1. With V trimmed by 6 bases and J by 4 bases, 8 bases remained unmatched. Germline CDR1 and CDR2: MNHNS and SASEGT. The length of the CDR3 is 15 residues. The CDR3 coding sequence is TGTGCCAGCAGCGGGACAGGGGCTATGAGCACTGAAGCTTTCTTT. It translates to CASSGTGAMSTEAFF.

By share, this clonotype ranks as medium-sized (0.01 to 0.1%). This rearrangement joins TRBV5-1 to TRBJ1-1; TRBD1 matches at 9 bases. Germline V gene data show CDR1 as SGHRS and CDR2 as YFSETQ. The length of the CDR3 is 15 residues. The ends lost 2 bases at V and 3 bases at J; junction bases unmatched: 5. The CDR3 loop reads CASSLQGAFDTEAFF. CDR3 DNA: TGCGCCAGCAGCTTACAGGGGGCGTTCGACACTGAAGCTTTCTTT.

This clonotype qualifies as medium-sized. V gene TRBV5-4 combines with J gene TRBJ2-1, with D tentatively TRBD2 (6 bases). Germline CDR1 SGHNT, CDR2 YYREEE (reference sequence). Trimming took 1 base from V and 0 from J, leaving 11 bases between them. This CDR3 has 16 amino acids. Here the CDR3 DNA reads TGTGCCAGCAGCTTGAGAGGTAGCGGCTCCTACAATGAGCAGTTCTTC. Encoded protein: CASSLRGSGSYNEQFF.

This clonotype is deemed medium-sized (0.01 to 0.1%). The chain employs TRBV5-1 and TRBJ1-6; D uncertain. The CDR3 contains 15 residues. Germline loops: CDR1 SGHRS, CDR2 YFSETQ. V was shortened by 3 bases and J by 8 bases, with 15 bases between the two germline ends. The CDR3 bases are TGCGCCAGCAGCTGGATGGCAGTGGGTCATTCACCCCTCCACTTT. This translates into CASSWMAVGHSPLHF. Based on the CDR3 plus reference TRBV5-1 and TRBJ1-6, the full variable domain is KAGVTQTPRYLIKTRGQQVTLSCSPISGHRSVSWYQQTPGQGLQFLFEYFSETQRNKGNFPGRFSGRQFSNSRSEMNVSTLELGDSALYLCASSWMAVGHSPLHFGNGTRLTVT.

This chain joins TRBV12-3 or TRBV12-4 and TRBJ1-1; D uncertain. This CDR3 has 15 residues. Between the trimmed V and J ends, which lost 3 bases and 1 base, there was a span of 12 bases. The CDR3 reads CASSFTHSSNTEAFF. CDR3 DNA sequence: TGTGCCAGCAGTTTCACGCACAGCTCGAACACTGAAGCTTTCTTT.

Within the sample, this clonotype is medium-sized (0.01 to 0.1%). CDR3 sequence reads: CASSIIGNEQFF. Written as DNA, the CDR3 is TGTGCCAGCAGTATCATTGGGAATGAGCAGTTCTTC. The rearrangement uses TRBV27 and TRBJ2-1; D remains unclear. Germline V lookup: CDR1 MNHEY, CDR2 SMNVEV (reference sequence). This CDR3 has 12 residues. The ends were cut back, 5 bases at V and 7 bases at J, with 9 bases in the middle.

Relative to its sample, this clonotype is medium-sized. The CDR3 reads CASSLAGAYNEQFF. The CDR3 region has the DNA TGTGCCAGCAGCCTAGCGGGAGCTTACAATGAGCAGTTCTTC. The rearrangement joins TRBV25-1 to TRBJ2-1; TRBD2 agrees at 10 bases. The germline V gene encodes CDR1 MGHDK and CDR2 SYGVNS. Trimming took 6 bases from V and 4 from J; bases not matched to a gene: 3. CDR3 length: 14 residues. The full variable domain, rest sourced from reference TRBV25-1 and TRBJ2-1, is EADIYQTPRYLVIGTGKKITLECSQTMGHDKMYWYQQDPGMELHLIHYSYGVNSTEKGDLSSESTVSRIRTEHFPLTLESARPSHTSQYLCASSLAGAYNEQFFGPGTRLTVL.

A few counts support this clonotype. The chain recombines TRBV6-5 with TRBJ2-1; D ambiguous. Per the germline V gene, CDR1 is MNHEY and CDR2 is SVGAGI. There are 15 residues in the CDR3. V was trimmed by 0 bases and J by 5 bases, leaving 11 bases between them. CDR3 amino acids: CASSYSKTSHNEQFF. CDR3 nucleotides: TGTGCCAGCAGTTACTCGAAGACCTCACACAATGAGCAGTTCTTC.

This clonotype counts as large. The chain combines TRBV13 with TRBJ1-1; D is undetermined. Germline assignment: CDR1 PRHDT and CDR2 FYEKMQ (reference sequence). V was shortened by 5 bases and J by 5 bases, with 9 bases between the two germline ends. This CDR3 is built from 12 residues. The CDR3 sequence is CASSPRVTEAFF. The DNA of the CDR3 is TGTGCCAGCAGCCCAAGGGTTACTGAAGCTTTCTTT.

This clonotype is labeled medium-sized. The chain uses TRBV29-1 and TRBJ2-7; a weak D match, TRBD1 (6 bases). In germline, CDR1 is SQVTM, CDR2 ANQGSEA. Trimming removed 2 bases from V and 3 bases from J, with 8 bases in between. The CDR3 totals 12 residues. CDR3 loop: CSVETGNYEQYF. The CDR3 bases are TGCAGCGTTGAAACAGGGAACTACGAGCAGTACTTC.

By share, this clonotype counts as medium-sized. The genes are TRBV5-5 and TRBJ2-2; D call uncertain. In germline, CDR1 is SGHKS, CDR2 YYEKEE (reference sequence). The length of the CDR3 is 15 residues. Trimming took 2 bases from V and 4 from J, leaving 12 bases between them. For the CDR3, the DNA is TGTGCCAGCAGCTTTAAAGGGTGGGGCACCGGGGAGCTGTTTTTT. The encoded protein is CASSFKGWGTGELFF.

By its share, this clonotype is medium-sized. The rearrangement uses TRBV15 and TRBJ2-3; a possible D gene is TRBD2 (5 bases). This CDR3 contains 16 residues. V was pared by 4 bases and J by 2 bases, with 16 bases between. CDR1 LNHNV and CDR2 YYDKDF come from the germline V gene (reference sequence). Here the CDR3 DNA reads TGTGCCACCAGCATGGGCCTTGAGGGAATCACAGATACGCAGTATTTT. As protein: CATSMGLEGITDTQYF.

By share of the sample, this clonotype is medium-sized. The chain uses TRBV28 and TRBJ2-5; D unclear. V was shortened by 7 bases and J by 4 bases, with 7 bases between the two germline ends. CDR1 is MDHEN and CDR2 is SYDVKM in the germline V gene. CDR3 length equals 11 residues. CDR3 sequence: CASNSGETQYF. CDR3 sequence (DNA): TGTGCCAGCAATTCAGGAGAGACCCAGTACTTC.

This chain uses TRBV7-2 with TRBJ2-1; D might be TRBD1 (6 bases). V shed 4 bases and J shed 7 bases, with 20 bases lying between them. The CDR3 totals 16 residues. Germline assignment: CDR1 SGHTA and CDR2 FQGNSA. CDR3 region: CASSSPNRVEVNEQFF. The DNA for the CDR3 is TGTGCCAGCAGCTCCCCAAACAGGGTTGAAGTGAATGAGCAGTTCTTC.

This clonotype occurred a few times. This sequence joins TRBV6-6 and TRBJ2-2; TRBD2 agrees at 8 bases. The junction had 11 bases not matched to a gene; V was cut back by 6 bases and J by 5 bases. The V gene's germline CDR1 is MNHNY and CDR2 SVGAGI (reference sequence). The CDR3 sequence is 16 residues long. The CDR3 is CASRAGGTVGTGELFF. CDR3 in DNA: TGTGCCAGCAGGGCGGGGGGTACGGTCGGGACCGGGGAGCTGTTTTTT.

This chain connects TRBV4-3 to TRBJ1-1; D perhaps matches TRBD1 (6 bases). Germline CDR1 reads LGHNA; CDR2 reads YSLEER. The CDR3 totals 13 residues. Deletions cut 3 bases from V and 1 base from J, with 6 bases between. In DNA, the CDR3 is TGCGCCAGCAGCCAGACAGGGAACACTGAAGCTTTCTTT. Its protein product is CASSQTGNTEAFF.

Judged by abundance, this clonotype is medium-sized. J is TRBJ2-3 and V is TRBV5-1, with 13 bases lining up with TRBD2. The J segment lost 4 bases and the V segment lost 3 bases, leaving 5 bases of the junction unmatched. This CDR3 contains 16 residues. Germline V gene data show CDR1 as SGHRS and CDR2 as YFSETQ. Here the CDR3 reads CASSSLAGGPPDTQYF. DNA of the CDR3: TGCGCCAGCAGCTCACTAGCGGGAGGGCCCCCAGATACGCAGTATTTT.

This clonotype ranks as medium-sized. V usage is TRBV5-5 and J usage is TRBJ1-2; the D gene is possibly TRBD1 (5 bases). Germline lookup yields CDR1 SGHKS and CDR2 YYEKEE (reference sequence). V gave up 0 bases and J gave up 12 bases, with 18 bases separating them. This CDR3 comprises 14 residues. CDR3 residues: CASSLAGRQREHTF. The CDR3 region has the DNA TGTGCCAGCAGCTTGGCTGGGAGACAGAGGGAGCACACCTTC.

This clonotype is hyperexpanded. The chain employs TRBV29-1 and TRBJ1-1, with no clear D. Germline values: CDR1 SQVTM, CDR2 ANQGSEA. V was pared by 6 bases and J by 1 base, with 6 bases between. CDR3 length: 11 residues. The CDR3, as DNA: TGCAGCGTCCGCAGGAACACTGAAGCTTTCTTT. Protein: CSVRRNTEAFF. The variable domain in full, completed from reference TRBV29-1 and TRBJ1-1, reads SAVISQKPSRDICQRGTSLTIQCQVDSQVTMMFWYRQQPGQSLTLIATANQGSEATYESGFVIDKFPISRPNLTFSTLTVSNMSPEDSSIYLCSVRRNTEAFFGQGTRLTVV.

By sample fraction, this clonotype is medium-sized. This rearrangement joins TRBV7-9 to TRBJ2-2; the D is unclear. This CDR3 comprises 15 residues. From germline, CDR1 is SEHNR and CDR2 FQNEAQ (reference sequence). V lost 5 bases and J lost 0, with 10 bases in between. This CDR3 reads CASSMGFANTGELFF. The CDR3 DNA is TGTGCCAGCAGCATGGGGTTCGCGAACACCGGGGAGCTGTTTTTT.

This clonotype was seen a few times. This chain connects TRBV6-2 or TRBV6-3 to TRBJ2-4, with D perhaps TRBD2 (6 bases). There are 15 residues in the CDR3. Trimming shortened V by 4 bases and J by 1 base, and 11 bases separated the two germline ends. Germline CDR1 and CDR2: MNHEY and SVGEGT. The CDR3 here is CASSSRGLAKNIQYF. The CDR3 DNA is TGTGCCAGCAGTTCTCGGGGACTGGCCAAAAACATTCAGTACTTC.

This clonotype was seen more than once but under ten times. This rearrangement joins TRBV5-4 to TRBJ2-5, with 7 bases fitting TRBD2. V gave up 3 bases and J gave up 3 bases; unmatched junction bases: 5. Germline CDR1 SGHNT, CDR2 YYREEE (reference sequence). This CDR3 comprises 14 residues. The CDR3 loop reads CASSWGGMEETQYF. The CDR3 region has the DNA TGTGCCAGCAGCTGGGGAGGGATGGAAGAGACCCAGTACTTC.